These T cell receptor beta chains were read from a single sample in a study of shared clonotypes between healthy human individuals. The repertoire was sequenced with immunoSEQ multiplex PCR; TCRdb's copy has only in-frame clones and lacks some. This table has around 500,000 clones, approximately 79% appearing once. Material: PBMCs. The receptors come from a woman aged 40 to 49 in good health. Some clones in this sample may be carry-over from other donors' samples. CDR3s include the opening cysteine and the closing phenylalanine or tryptophan. A D gene is named only where the DNA matches it firmly. Clone sizes are given selectively: once, few, many, or a class where the clone is expanded.

cdr3_aa: CASSADRMNTEAFF; cdr3_nt: TGTGCCAGCAGCGCAGACAGGATGAACACTGAAGCTTTCTTT; j_call: TRBJ1-1; v_call: TRBV5-4; d_call: -; clone_size: -
cdr3_aa: CASSWGQGSPSYEQYF; cdr3_nt: TGCGCCAGCAGCTGGGGACAGGGTTCCCCCTCCTACGAGCAGTACTTC; j_call: TRBJ2-7; v_call: TRBV5-1; d_call: TRBD1; clone_size: -
cdr3_aa: CASRGQGRGSYEQYF; cdr3_nt: TGTGCCAGCAGGGGACAGGGCAGGGGCTCCTACGAGCAGTACTTC; j_call: TRBJ2-7; v_call: TRBV6-1; d_call: TRBD1; clone_size: once
cdr3_aa: CASSRRPSGYNEQFF; cdr3_nt: TGTGCCAGCAGTCGTAGGCCTAGCGGATACAATGAGCAGTTCTTC; j_call: TRBJ2-1; v_call: TRBV6-6; d_call: TRBD2; clone_size: once
cdr3_aa: CASSVAGSSTDTQYF; cdr3_nt: TGTGCCAGCAGCGTAGCCGGGTCCAGCACAGATACGCAGTATTTT; j_call: TRBJ2-3; v_call: TRBV9; d_call: -; clone_size: -
cdr3_aa: CAIRGTANTGELFF; cdr3_nt: TGTGCCATCAGGGGGACCGCGAACACCGGGGAGCTGTTTTTT; j_call: TRBJ2-2; v_call: TRBV10-3; d_call: -; clone_size: -
cdr3_aa: CASSEASGGANIQYF; cdr3_nt: TGTGCCAGCAGTGAAGCTTCGGGCGGCGCAAACATTCAGTACTTC; j_call: TRBJ2-4; v_call: TRBV6-1; d_call: -; clone_size: -
cdr3_aa: CASRPPGTGGLSYGYTF; cdr3_nt: TGTGCCAGCAGGCCCCCCGGGACAGGAGGATTAAGTTATGGCTACACCTTC; j_call: TRBJ1-2; v_call: TRBV2; d_call: TRBD1; clone_size: -
cdr3_aa: CASSSSGTREKLFF; cdr3_nt: TGTGCCAGCAGCTCCTCAGGGACACGTGAAAAACTGTTTTTT; j_call: TRBJ1-4; v_call: TRBV7-2; d_call: -; clone_size: -
cdr3_aa: CASSSRDLNTEAFF; cdr3_nt: TGCGCCAGCAGCTCCCGGGACTTGAACACTGAAGCTTTCTTT; j_call: TRBJ1-1; v_call: TRBV5-1; d_call: -; clone_size: -
cdr3_aa: CASSKGLAAGTGELFF; cdr3_nt: TGTGCCAGTAGCAAAGGACTAGCGGCAGGGACCGGGGAGCTGTTTTTT; j_call: TRBJ2-2; v_call: TRBV19; d_call: TRBD2; clone_size: few
cdr3_aa: CAWSVRGTGKGYEQYF; cdr3_nt: TGTGCCTGGAGTGTACGGGGGACAGGGAAAGGCTACGAGCAGTACTTC; j_call: TRBJ2-7; v_call: TRBV30; d_call: TRBD1; clone_size: -
cdr3_aa: CSVDLGGTNTDTQYF; cdr3_nt: TGCAGCGTTGATCTTGGGGGGACCAACACAGATACGCAGTATTTT; j_call: TRBJ2-3; v_call: TRBV29-1; d_call: -; clone_size: -
cdr3_aa: CASSASSYEQYF; cdr3_nt: TGCGCCAGCAGCGCTAGCTCCTACGAGCAGTACTTC; j_call: TRBJ2-7; v_call: TRBV10-1; d_call: -; clone_size: -
cdr3_aa: CTSSRGQLNQPQHF; cdr3_nt: TGCACCAGCAGCCGGGGACAGCTAAATCAGCCCCAGCATTTT; j_call: TRBJ1-5; v_call: TRBV1; d_call: -; clone_size: few
cdr3_aa: CASSGTSHTGELFF; cdr3_nt: TGTGCCAGCAGCGGAACTAGCCACACCGGGGAGCTGTTTTTT; j_call: TRBJ2-2; v_call: TRBV11-2; d_call: -; clone_size: -
cdr3_aa: CASSETGGGQPQHF; cdr3_nt: TGTGCCAGCAGTGAAACGGGGGGTGGCCAGCCCCAGCATTTT; j_call: TRBJ1-5; v_call: TRBV2; d_call: -; clone_size: -
cdr3_aa: CASRRTGDLAGCGQNEQYF; cdr3_nt: TGTGCCAGCAGGAGGACAGGGGATTTAGCGGGATGCGGGCAAAACGAGCAGTACTTC; j_call: TRBJ2-7; v_call: TRBV21-1; d_call: -; clone_size: few